The 23 T cell receptor beta chains reported below all come from one sample, sequenced in a study of Ad26.COV2.S vaccination and SARS-CoV-2 variants. This sample's treatment: roughly 18 received Ad26.COV2.S at low or high dose, single or two shots; 5 received placebo; per-sample allocation not given. Samples analyzed were those drawn on day 63 after the first vaccine or placebo injection. The protocol was immunoSEQ multiplex PCR, while the TCRdb copy is restricted to in-frame clones and leaves out a portion. Here the sample spans hundreds of thousands of clones, 88% being singletons. The source was peripheral blood, collected in a trial of Ad26.COV2.S vaccine versus placebo. These receptors originate from a person between 18 and 59 years old who received the Ad26.COV2.S COVID-19 vaccine or a placebo.

The chain has TRBV6-2 or TRBV6-3 and TRBJ1-1; 10 positions agree with TRBD1. This CDR3 has 17 amino acids. The V gene end was trimmed by 6 bases and the J gene end by 0 bases; junction bases not matched to a gene: 10. CDR1 is MNHEY, CDR2 SVGEGT, per germline. The CDR3 DNA sequence: TGTGCCAGCAGCTGGCGGGGACAGGGGCGCATGAACACTGAAGCTTTCTTT. This gives the protein CASSWRGQGRMNTEAFF.

The rearrangement links TRBV3-1 (or the pseudogene TRBV3-2) to TRBJ1-5, with D unclear. CDR3 length equals 18 residues. Germline lookup yields CDR1 LGHDT and CDR2 YNNKEL (reference sequence). The V end lost 0 bases, the J end lost 1 base, and 16 bases lay between the germline ends. The CDR3 nucleotides are TGTGCCAGCAGCCAAGATCTAGGGAGGTCCGGGAGCAATCAGCCCCAGCATTTT. This encodes CASSQDLGRSGSNQPQHF.

In this sample, this clone turned up a few times. The chain combines TRBV7-9 with TRBJ1-6; TRBD1 is a possible D gene (5 bases). The CDR3 runs to 15 residues. In germline, CDR1 is SEHNR, CDR2 FQNEAQ (reference sequence). Trimming left V 8 bases short and J 0 bases short, with 11 bases between. The CDR3 DNA reads as TGTGCCAGCGGACCAGGGAGCTCCTATAATTCACCCCTCCACTTT. Translation: CASGPGSSYNSPLHF.

This clone was counted only a few times. The gene calls are TRBV7-9 and TRBJ2-5, with 7 bases identical to TRBD2. The length of the CDR3 is 14 residues. CDR1 is SEHNR, CDR2 FQNEAQ, per germline (reference sequence). The trim removed 7 bases at V and 3 bases at J, leaving 8 bases unmatched. CDR3 loop: CASTTGGRKETQYF. CDR3 nucleotide sequence: TGTGCCAGCACCACGGGAGGACGGAAAGAGACCCAGTACTTC.

This clone appeared once. V is TRBV14 and J is TRBJ1-1, with D maybe TRBD1 (5 bases). The CDR3 is 15 residues long. V was pared by 4 bases and J by 4 bases, with 16 bases between. CDR1 SGHDN and CDR2 FVKESK come from the germline V gene. CDR3 nucleotide sequence: TGTGCCAGCAGCCCTCTCCCAGGGTACAGCACTGAAGCTTTCTTT. Translated, it gives CASSPLPGYSTEAFF.

A note on this clone: One end of the junction is discordant with germline, which a read error may explain. The J gene is TRBJ1-5, the V gene TRBV11-2; D not certain. The V gene's germline CDR1 is SGHAT and CDR2 FQNNGV. This CDR3 contains 14 residues. DNA for the CDR3: TGTGCCAGCACCTTAGAAGTAGGTTCTCAGCCCCAGCATTTT. Encoded protein: CASTLEVGSQPQHF.

Notes on this clone: The same CDR3 is also encoded by other DNA sequences in this sample. V is TRBV6-5 and J is TRBJ1-1, with 7 bases identical to TRBD1. Germline lookup yields CDR1 MNHEY and CDR2 SVGAGI. There are 14 residues in the CDR3. After removal of 2 bases from V and 2 bases from J, the junction contained 2 bases not matched to a gene. CDR3 sequence (DNA): TGTGCCAGCAGTTACGGACAGGTTAACACTGAAGCTTTCTTT. This codes for CASSYGQVNTEAFF.

This sequence joins TRBV7-2 and TRBJ1-1; D is possibly TRBD1 (5 bases). V shed 5 bases and J shed 0 bases, with 10 bases lying between them. The CDR3 runs 14 residues. Germline assignment: CDR1 SGHTA and CDR2 FQGNSA. CDR3 nucleotide sequence: TGTGCCAGCAGCCCAACAGGTCTGAACACTGAAGCTTTCTTT. This gives the protein CASSPTGLNTEAFF.

The chain carries TRBV7-3 and TRBJ1-1, with D possibly matching TRBD1 (5 bases). The CDR3 loop spans 13 amino acids. V lost 1 base, J lost 5 bases, and 8 bases lay in between. Germline CDR1 is SGHTA and CDR2 is FQGTGA. In DNA form, the CDR3 reads TGTGCCAGCAGCTTAAACAGGATTACTGAAGCTTTCTTT. This encodes CASSLNRITEAFF.

This chain uses TRBV4-3 with TRBJ2-7, with 7 bases that match TRBD2. V lost 1 base and J lost 0; bases outside the gene matches: 3. The CDR3 runs to 15 residues. CDR1 is LGHNA, CDR2 YSLEER, per germline. The CDR3 reads CASSQGGGNSYEQYF. The CDR3 bases are TGCGCCAGCAGCCAAGGCGGGGGAAACTCCTACGAGCAGTACTTC.

The rearrangement uses TRBV11-2 and TRBJ1-3; the D is unclear. V lost 3 bases and J lost 2, with 17 bases in between. Per the germline V gene, CDR1 is SGHAT and CDR2 is FQNNGV. This CDR3 has 17 residues. CDR3 DNA sequence: TGTGCCAGCAGCTTGCTGGGTGGGGTAATAACTGGAAACACCATATATTTT. The encoded protein is CASSLLGGVITGNTIYF.

Here the CDR3 DNA reads TGTGCCAGCAGCTTAGAAGCCTACAATGAGCAGTTCTTC. Residues: CASSLEAYNEQFF. This chain joins TRBV7-3 and TRBJ2-1; no clear D. CDR1 and CDR2 from the germline V gene are SGHTA and FQGTGA. CDR3 length equals 13 residues. V was clipped by 2 bases and J by 2 bases, with 4 bases between them. Full variable domain (rest looked up from reference TRBV7-3 and TRBJ2-1): GAGVSQTPSNKVTEKGKYVELRCDPISGHTALYWYRQSLGQGPEFLIYFQGTGAADDSGLPNDRFFAVRPEGSVSTLKIQRTERGDSAVYLCASSLEAYNEQFFGPGTRLTVL.

This chain joins TRBV7-2 and TRBJ2-7; D remains ambiguous. Germline assignment: CDR1 SGHTA and CDR2 FQGNSA. Trimming removed 0 bases at V and 2 bases at J, with 8 bases between. The CDR3 sequence is 14 residues long. CDR3 amino acids: CASSLAEGPYEQYF. CDR3 sequence (DNA): TGTGCCAGCAGCTTAGCGGAAGGGCCCTACGAGCAGTACTTC.

This CDR3 reads CASSLDIAGGTNEQFF. The DNA for the CDR3 is TGTGCCAGCAGCTTAGACATAGCGGGGGGAACCAATGAGCAGTTCTTC. The chain couples TRBV7-3 to TRBJ2-1, with 10 bases identical to TRBD2. Trimming cost V 2 bases and J 6 bases; bases outside gene matches: 7. The CDR3 is 16 amino acids. CDR1 and CDR2 (germline): SGHTA, FQGTGA. Supplemented by reference TRBV7-3 and TRBJ2-1, the full variable domain reads GAGVSQTPSNKVTEKGKYVELRCDPISGHTALYWYRQSLGQGPEFLIYFQGTGAADDSGLPNDRFFAVRPEGSVSTLKIQRTERGDSAVYLCASSLDIAGGTNEQFFGPGTRLTVL.

This chain uses TRBV5-6 with TRBJ2-3; no definite D call. CDR1 and CDR2 from the germline V gene are SGHDT and YYEEEE. Trimming shortened V by 1 base and J by 6 bases, and 6 bases separated the two germline ends. This CDR3 has 12 residues. This CDR3 reads CASSLLRDTQYF. CDR3 nucleotide sequence: TGTGCCAGCAGCTTGCTGCGGGATACGCAGTATTTT.

The chain joins TRBV11-3 to TRBJ2-1, with 7 positions matching TRBD2. V lost 5 bases and J lost 1; bases outside the gene matches: 14. Germline V gene sequence: CDR1 SGHNT, CDR2 YENEEA. The CDR3 is 18 residues long. CDR3 sequence: CASSPGAGVRFSYNEQFF. Written as DNA, the CDR3 is TGTGCCAGCAGCCCCGGTGCGGGGGTCCGTTTTTCCTACAATGAGCAGTTCTTC.

The rearrangement links TRBV20-1 to TRBJ1-4; D is uncertain. CDR1 DFQATT and CDR2 SNEGSKA come from the germline V gene (reference sequence). This CDR3 spans 11 amino acids. V lost 5 bases to trimming and J lost 7 bases, with 8 bases between them. CDR3 protein: CSAPGPEKLFF. Here the CDR3 DNA reads TGCAGTGCTCCTGGACCTGAAAAACTGTTTTTT.

This clone was recorded once. This chain joins TRBV3-1 (or the pseudogene TRBV3-2) and TRBJ2-3; 7 nucleotides line up with TRBD2. Germline assignment: CDR1 LGHDT and CDR2 YNNKEL (reference sequence). With 3 bases clipped from V and 0 bases from J, the junction kept 12 bases outside the gene matches. The CDR3 spans 18 residues. CDR3 sequence: CASSQPFGGGSSTDTQYF. The CDR3 DNA reads TGTGCCAGCAGCCAGCCTTTTGGGGGGGGTTCTAGCACAGATACGCAGTATTTT.

The chain has TRBV6-5 and TRBJ2-5; 7 positions match TRBD2. Trimming removed 6 bases from V and 5 bases from J; junction bases left unmatched: 6. CDR1 MNHEY and CDR2 SVGAGI come from the germline V gene. The CDR3 contains 13 residues. The CDR3, as DNA: TGTGCCAGCAGCTGGGGGGGAAGGGAGACCCAGTACTTC. It specifies CASSWGGRETQYF.

V and J are TRBV10-3 and TRBJ1-1; D remains unclear. The CDR3 extends over 16 amino acids. Germline CDR1 and CDR2: ENHRY and SYGVKD. V lost 0 bases and J lost 3, with 14 bases in between. The CDR3 is CAISESQSPGDTEAFF. For the CDR3, the DNA is TGTGCCATCAGTGAGTCCCAATCGCCGGGCGACACTGAAGCTTTCTTT.

The gene calls are TRBV5-6 and TRBJ1-2; possibly TRBD1 for D (5 bases). Trimming removed 2 bases from V and 4 bases from J, with 12 bases in between. The CDR3 is made up of 14 amino acids. The germline gives CDR1 SGHDT, CDR2 YYEEEE. DNA of the CDR3: TGTGCCAGCAGCTTCAGGGAAGGGAGCTATGGCTACACCTTC. Residues: CASSFREGSYGYTF.

The chain combines TRBV28 with TRBJ1-2; a possible D gene is TRBD1 (5 bases). This CDR3 is 14 amino acids long. Germline CDR1 MDHEN, CDR2 SYDVKM. With 3 bases removed from V and 6 bases from J, the gap between germline ends came to 14 bases. CDR3 coding DNA: TGTGCCAGCAGTTTTCTGATGACGGGACATGGCTACACCTTC. Protein: CASSFLMTGHGYTF.

This chain joins TRBV7-6 and TRBJ2-7; D unresolved. CDR1 is SGHVS and CDR2 is FNYEAQ in the germline V gene. V was shortened by 5 bases and J by 5 bases, with 16 bases between the two germline ends. The CDR3 length is 14 residues. CDR3 bases: TGTGCCAGCAGCGAGGTGGACCAGCCCCACGAGCAGTACTTC. Amino acids: CASSEVDQPHEQYF.